This T cell receptor (beta chain) derives from a study of regulatory T cells in long-lasting Graves disease. Study-wide findings and caveats: Lower TCR diversity was seen in persistent Graves' patients than in newly diagnosed ones. The persistent group shared 2,741 public clonotypes, more than the approximately 880 shared by new patients.

This clonotype was counted ten times or more. No antigen is known for it. V lost 6 bases and J 0 bases, leaving 13 bases between the germline ends. This CDR3 contains 15 residues. In germline, CDR1 is MNHEY, CDR2 SVGEGT. Time point reported: newly diagnosed GD, antithyroid drugs for less than 3 months. Following extraction of RNA from PBMCs, that RNA was used to make the TCR library. The authors built TCR beta libraries using iRepertoire HTBI primers and Arm-PCR of CDR3 regions. As processed by the authors: Identified segments across samples numbered 60 or so TRBV and roughly 15 TRBJ. MiXCR, run by TCRdb on the multiplex PCR reads, gives a single entry per CDR3 protein. The V and J calls come from TCRdb's annotation, not from the publication. The sample yields some 230,000 distinct CDR3 sequences, around 19% seen once.

The source material was peripheral blood mononuclear cells (PBMCs), sampled at new diagnosis, from a patient treated with antithyroid drugs. This chain links TRBV6-2 or TRBV6-3 with TRBJ2-3; D remains ambiguous. This TCR was sampled from a female donor with Graves disease. The CDR3 reads CASSGQAFSTDTQYF. Here the CDR3 DNA reads TGTGCCAGCAGCGGCCAGGCGTTCAGCACAGATACGCAGTATTTT.